Sequencing of this TCR beta chain was carried out in a study of CD8 T cells in Susac syndrome. An amount of RNA that ranged from 0.5 to 1 ug was reverse transcribed with random hexamers. Multiplex immunoSEQ PCR targeted 54 Vbeta and 13 Jbeta TCR beta segments. TCRdb independently ran MiXCR on the immunoSEQ multiplex PCR reads; one entry per CDR3 protein. The repertoire includes 140,000 or so distinct CDR3 sequences, 95% of them detected once, and more than 0.075% sits in the top ten. Unmatched junction bases numbered 7, after V lost 4 bases and J lost 4 bases. Germline V gene lookup returns CDR1 SGHRS and CDR2 YFSETQ. The CDR3 consists of 17 residues.

The sample consisted of CD4+ T cells from PBMCs. V is TRBV5-1 and J is TRBJ1-6; TRBD1 matches at 11 bases. The TCR originated in a human donor with Susac syndrome. The CDR3 sequence: CASSPGQGAPYNSPLHF. The CDR3 nucleotides are TGCGCCAGCAGCCCTGGACAGGGGGCTCCATATAATTCACCCCTCCACTTT.